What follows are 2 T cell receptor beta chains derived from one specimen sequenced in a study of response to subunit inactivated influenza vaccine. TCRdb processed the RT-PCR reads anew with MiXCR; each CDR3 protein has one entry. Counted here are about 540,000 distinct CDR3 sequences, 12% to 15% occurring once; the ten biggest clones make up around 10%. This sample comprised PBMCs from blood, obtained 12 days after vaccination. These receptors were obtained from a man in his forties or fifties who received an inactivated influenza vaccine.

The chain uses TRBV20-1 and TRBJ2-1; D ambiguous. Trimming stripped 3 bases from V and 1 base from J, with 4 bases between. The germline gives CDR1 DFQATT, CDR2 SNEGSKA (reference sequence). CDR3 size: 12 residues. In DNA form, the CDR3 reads TGCAGTGCTAGCTTGTCCTACAATGAGCAGTTCTTC. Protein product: CSASLSYNEQFF.

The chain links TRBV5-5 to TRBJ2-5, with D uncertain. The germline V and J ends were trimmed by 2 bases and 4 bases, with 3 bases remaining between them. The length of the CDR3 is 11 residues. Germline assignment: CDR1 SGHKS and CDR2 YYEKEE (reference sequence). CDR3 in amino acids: CASSFIETQYF. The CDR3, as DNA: TGTGCCAGCAGCTTCATAGAGACCCAGTACTTC.